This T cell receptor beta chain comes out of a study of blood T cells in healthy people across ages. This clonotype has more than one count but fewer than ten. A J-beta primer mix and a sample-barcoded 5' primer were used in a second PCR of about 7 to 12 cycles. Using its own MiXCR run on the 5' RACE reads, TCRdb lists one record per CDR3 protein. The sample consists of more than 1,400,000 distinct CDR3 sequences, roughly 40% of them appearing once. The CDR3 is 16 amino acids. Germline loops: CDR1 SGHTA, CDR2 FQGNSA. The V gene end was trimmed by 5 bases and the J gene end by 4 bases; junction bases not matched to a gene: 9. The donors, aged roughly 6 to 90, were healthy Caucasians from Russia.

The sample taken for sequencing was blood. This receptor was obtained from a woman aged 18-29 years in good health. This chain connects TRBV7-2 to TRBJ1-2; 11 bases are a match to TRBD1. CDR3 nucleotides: TGTGCCAGCAGCGGCGGGACAGGGGGTTCCGGCTATGGCTACACCTTC. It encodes CASSGGTGGSGYGYTF. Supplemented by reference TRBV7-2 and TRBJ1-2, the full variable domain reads GAGVSQSPSNKVTEKGKDVELRCDPISGHTALYWYRQSLGQGLEFLIYFQGNSAPDKSGLPSDRFSAERTGGSVSTLTIQRTQQEDSAVYLCASSGGTGGSGYGYTFGSGTRLTVV.